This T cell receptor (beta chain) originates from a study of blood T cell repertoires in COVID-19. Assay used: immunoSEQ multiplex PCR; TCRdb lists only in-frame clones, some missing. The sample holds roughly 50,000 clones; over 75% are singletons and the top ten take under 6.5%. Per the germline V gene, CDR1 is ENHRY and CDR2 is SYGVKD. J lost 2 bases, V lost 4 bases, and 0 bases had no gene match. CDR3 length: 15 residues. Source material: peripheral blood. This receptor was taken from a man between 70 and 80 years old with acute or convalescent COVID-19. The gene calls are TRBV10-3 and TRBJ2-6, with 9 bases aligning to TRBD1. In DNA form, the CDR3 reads TGTGCCATCAGTGGGGACAGGGCTGGGGCCAACGTCCTGACTTTC. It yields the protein CAISGDRAGANVLTF.